This T cell receptor (beta chain) appears in the sequencing data of a study of T cell changes during pregnancy in multiple sclerosis. The CDR3 is 15 residues long. Germline V CDR1 and CDR2: SGHVS, FQNEAQ. The germline V and J ends were trimmed by 4 bases and 3 bases, with 13 bases remaining between them. Clones were sequenced by immunoSEQ multiplex PCR, and TCRdb holds only the in-frame ones, with some missing. The sample has 49,000 or so clones, roughly 94% seen once; the top ten hold approximately 5%. This specimen consisted of CD8+ T cells from peripheral blood mononuclear cells, obtained before pregnancy. The chain has TRBV7-8 and TRBJ1-5; tentatively, D is TRBD1 (6 bases). The source is a female donor with multiple sclerosis, enrolled in a pregnancy study. The CDR3 loop reads CASSSYRAPNQPQHF. The CDR3 nucleotides are TGTGCCAGCAGCTCATACAGGGCCCCCAATCAGCCCCAGCATTTT. Full variable domain (rest looked up from reference TRBV7-8 and TRBJ1-5): GAGVSQSPRYKVAKRGQDVALRCDPISGHVSLFWYQQALGQGPEFLTYFQNEAQLDKSGLPSDRFFAERPEGSVSTLKIQRTQQEDSAVYLCASSSYRAPNQPQHFGDGTRLSIL.